The rows below give T cell receptor beta chains drawn from one sample of a study of cytomegalovirus exposure and HLA in healthy donors. Sequenced by immunoSEQ multiplex PCR; TCRdb stores in-frame clones only, minus some. The table shows more than 85,000 clones, with about 80% occurring only once. Input material: PBMCs. These receptors were collected from a young man in good health and CMV-seropositive. Each CDR3 is given with its conserved first and last residue. The D gene is left open where the match is weak. The listing skips clone size in some rows; elsewhere it reads once, few, many or a size class.

d_call | j_call | v_call | clone_size | cdr3_aa | cdr3_nt
. | TRBJ2-5 | TRBV6-5 | . | CASSYSRLPPEETQYF | TGTGCCAGCAGTTACTCGAGACTTCCTCCCGAAGAGACCCAGTACTTC
. | TRBJ2-3 | TRBV11-3 | few | CASSFGRNTDTQYF | TGTGCCAGCAGCTTTGGCAGAAACACAGATACGCAGTATTTT
TRBD1 | TRBJ1-5 | TRBV4-1 | . | CASSQEGTGDQPQHF | TGCGCCAGCAGCCAAGAGGGGACAGGGGATCAGCCCCAGCATTTT
. | TRBJ1-2 | TRBV7-9 | . | CASSFQLGGIGDGYTF | TGTGCCAGCAGCTTTCAGCTCGGGGGAATCGGCGATGGCTACACCTTC
TRBD1 | TRBJ1-5 | TRBV19 | . | CASRGDRTYSNQPQHF | TGTGCCAGTAGGGGGGACAGAACATATAGCAATCAGCCCCAGCATTTT
. | TRBJ2-3 | TRBV5-1 | . | CASRAFGERESTDTQYF | TGCGCCAGCAGGGCTTTTGGGGAGAGAGAAAGCACAGATACGCAGTATTTT
TRBD1 | TRBJ1-6 | TRBV5-4 | . | CASSDTEIGGPNSYNSPLHF | TGTGCCAGCAGCGACACCGAGATAGGGGGCCCAAACTCCTATAATTCACCCCTCCACTTT
. | TRBJ1-3 | TRBV9 | . | CASSVGQAGNTIYF | TGTGCCAGCAGCGTAGGTCAGGCTGGAAACACCATATATTTT
. | TRBJ2-2 | TRBV2 | . | CASKMSRVGTGELFF | TGTGCCAGCAAAATGTCCAGGGTAGGAACCGGGGAGCTGTTTTTT
. | TRBJ1-2 | TRBV5-6 | . | CASSRVNYGYTF | TGTGCCAGCAGCCGAGTGAACTATGGCTACACCTTC
. | TRBJ1-1 | TRBV11-2 | . | CASSLSTGNRPNTEASF | TGTGCCAGCAGCTTAAGTACAGGCAATAGGCCGAACACTGAAGCTTCCTTT
. | TRBJ2-3 | TRBV15 | . | CATSRDRPGSDTQYF | TGTGCCACCAGCAGAGATAGACCGGGGTCAGATACGCAGTATTTT
. | TRBJ2-5 | TRBV5-1 | once | CASSLSQAETQYF | TGCGCCAGCAGCTTGAGCCAGGCAGAGACCCAGTACTTC
. | TRBJ2-2 | TRBV6-5 | once | CASTAARGATGELFF | TGTGCCAGTACCGCTGCTCGGGGGGCCACCGGGGAGCTGTTTTTT
. | TRBJ1-2 | TRBV9 | . | CASSPRGDDYGYTF | TGTGCCAGCAGCCCCCGGGGAGATGACTATGGCTACACCTTC
. | TRBJ1-1 | TRBV30 | . | CAWRGQYTEAFF | TGTGCCTGGAGAGGACAATACACTGAAGCTTTCTTT
TRBD1 | TRBJ1-4 | TRBV11-2 | . | CASSLVPGTASEKLFF | TGTGCCAGCAGCTTAGTCCCCGGGACAGCTAGTGAAAAACTGTTTTTT
TRBD2 | TRBJ2-3 | TRBV5-1 | . | CASSLGGAGIVGDTQYF | TGCGCCAGCAGCTTGGGTGGAGCGGGGATCGTCGGAGATACGCAGTATTTT
. | TRBJ2-7 | TRBV19 | few | CASSMDDRRAYEQYF | TGTGCCAGTAGTATGGACGACAGGCGAGCCTACGAGCAGTACTTC
. | TRBJ1-4 | TRBV7-6 | . | CASSLAGGGPNEKLFF | TGTGCCAGCAGCTTAGCCGGGGGAGGGCCTAATGAAAAACTGTTTTTT
TRBD1 | TRBJ2-7 | TRBV4-1 | . | CASSQGPGKGAYEQYF | TGCGCCAGCAGCCAAGGACCGGGAAAGGGGGCTTACGAGCAGTACTTC
. | TRBJ1-1 | TRBV29-1 | . | CSVLRRSNTEAFF | TGCAGCGTTCTCAGGCGATCGAACACTGAAGCTTTCTTT
TRBD2 | TRBJ2-1 | TRBV2 | . | CASSESAGGSYNEQFF | TGTGCCAGCAGTGAAAGTGCGGGGGGCTCCTACAATGAGCAGTTCTTC
. | TRBJ2-5 | TRBV5-1 | . | CASSGGGRQETQYF | TGCGCCAGCAGCGGGGGGGGGCGTCAAGAGACCCAGTACTTC
TRBD1 | TRBJ1-1 | TRBV30 | few | CAWSAHYRGNTEAFF | TGTGCCTGGAGTGCCCACTACAGGGGGAACACTGAAGCTTTCTTT
TRBD2 | TRBJ2-7 | TRBV9 | . | CASSPRAGATYEQYF | TGTGCCAGCAGCCCTCGAGCGGGGGCCACCTACGAGCAGTACTTC
. | TRBJ1-5 | TRBV6-6 | . | CASSYPISDSNQPQHF | TGTGCCAGCAGTTACCCCATAAGTGACTCCAATCAGCCCCAGCATTTT
. | TRBJ2-1 | TRBV10-3 | once | CAISEPLGGGSYNEQFF | TGTGCCATCAGTGAGCCTCTCGGAGGGGGCTCGTACAATGAGCAGTTCTTC
. | TRBJ2-2 | TRBV5-4 | . | CASSQRGTGELFF | TGTGCCAGCAGCCAGAGGGGGACCGGGGAGCTGTTTTTT
TRBD1 | TRBJ1-6 | TRBV7-9 | . | CSSSTDRASSYNSPLHF | TGTTCCAGCAGCACGGACAGGGCGAGCTCCTATAATTCACCCCTCCACTTT
TRBD1 | TRBJ1-2 | TRBV19 | . | CASSPYRGGGYGYTF | TGTGCCAGTAGTCCCTACAGGGGGGGAGGCTATGGCTACACCTTC
. | TRBJ1-3 | TRBV5-4 | . | CASSLGGAAGNTIYF | TGTGCCAGCAGCTTGGGCGGGGCGGCTGGAAACACCATATATTTT
. | TRBJ1-5 | TRBV28 | . | CASSPGGKGNQPQHF | TGTGCCAGCAGCCCCGGGGGAAAAGGCAATCAGCCCCAGCATTTT
. | TRBJ1-1 | TRBV5-1 | . | CASSDANGNTEAFF | TGCGCCAGCAGCGATGCGAATGGGAACACTGAAGCTTTCTTT
TRBD1 | TRBJ2-3 | TRBV2 | . | CASSAGGADTQYF | TGTGCCAGCAGCGCAGGGGGCGCAGATACGCAGTATTTT
. | TRBJ1-2 | TRBV5-1 | . | CASSLTGFGYTF | TGCGCCAGCAGCTTGACAGGGTTTGGCTACACCTTC
TRBD1 | TRBJ1-4 | TRBV28 | . | CASSLGTANEKLFF | TGTGCCAGCAGTTTAGGGACAGCTAATGAAAAACTGTTTTTT
. | TRBJ2-2 | TRBV7-3 | . | CASSLSNSYTGELFF | TGTGCCAGCAGCTTATCGAACTCTTACACCGGGGAGCTGTTTTTT
. | TRBJ1-4 | TRBV9 | few | CASSTSGAEGEKLFF | TGTGCCAGCAGTACCAGTGGGGCGGAGGGTGAAAAACTGTTTTTT
TRBD1 | TRBJ2-7 | TRBV30 | . | CAWRYTQGATPVEQYF | TGTGCCTGGAGGTATACACAGGGGGCGACCCCGGTCGAGCAGTACTTC
. | TRBJ1-6 | TRBV27 | . | CASSARDSNSPLHF | TGTGCCAGCAGTGCCAGGGATAGTAATTCACCCCTCCACTTT
TRBD1 | TRBJ1-6 | TRBV6-1 | . | CASSEDRANSPLHF | TGTGCCAGCAGTGAGGACAGGGCTAATTCACCCCTCCACTTT
. | TRBJ1-5 | TRBV27 | . | CASSLYPEPVGQPQHF | TGTGCCAGCAGTTTATATCCCGAACCGGTTGGTCAGCCCCAGCATTTT
. | TRBJ2-7 | TRBV4-2 | . | CASSQDLGGYEQYF | TGTGCCAGCAGCCAAGATTTGGGGGGTTACGAGCAGTACTTC
. | TRBJ2-7 | TRBV6-1 | few | CASCSGTYSYEQYF | TGTGCCAGCTGCTCTGGGACATACTCCTACGAGCAGTACTTC
TRBD1 | TRBJ1-1 | TRBV27 | once | CASSLTQGATFF | TGTGCCAGCAGTTTAACCCAGGGGGCGACTTTCTTT
TRBD1 | TRBJ1-5 | TRBV27 | once | CASSLGQGRDQPQHF | TGTGCCAGCAGTTTAGGACAGGGTCGGGACCAGCCCCAGCATTTT
TRBD1 | TRBJ1-1 | TRBV6-5 | . | CASSYGRGASTEAFF | TGTGCCAGCAGTTACGGCAGGGGGGCTTCCACTGAAGCTTTCTTT
TRBD1 | TRBJ1-1 | TRBV7-2 | few | CASSPRSGTGLLNTEAFF | TGTGCCAGCAGCCCCCGTTCGGGGACAGGGTTGTTGAACACTGAAGCTTTCTTT
TRBD2 | TRBJ2-5 | TRBV5-1 | . | CASSPGTSGGQRGETQYF | TGCGCCAGCAGCCCGGGGACTAGCGGGGGCCAAAGGGGGGAGACCCAGTACTTC
. | TRBJ2-7 | TRBV27 | . | CASSLGGFTEQYF | TGTGCCAGCAGTTTAGGGGGGTTTACAGAGCAGTACTTC